Listed here is a single T cell receptor beta chain. This sample was taken from a study of T-cell reconstitution after alpha-beta-depleted transplantation in children. A TCRbeta library incorporating unique molecular identifiers was prepared. Via MiXCR, TCRdb re-called the PCR reads, giving one row per CDR3 protein. The table has some 300,000 distinct CDR3 sequences, 9% to 12% seen once. There are 11 residues in the CDR3. CDR1 is LNHNV, CDR2 YYDKDF, per germline (reference sequence). V was trimmed by 7 bases and J by 3 bases, leaving 4 bases between them. This clonotype originated in a human donor who donated a stem cell graft to a child with acute lymphoblastic leukemia. Sequencing used PBMCs from the stem cell graft donor, obtained from the stem cell graft. The rearrangement joins TRBV15 to TRBJ2-4, with unresolved D. In DNA, the CDR3 is TGTGCCACCACGAACAAAAACATTCAGTACTTC. This gives the protein CATTNKNIQYF.